This TCR beta chain was sequenced during a study of blood T cell repertoires in COVID-19. TCRdb's table, derived via immunoSEQ multiplex PCR, lists solely in-frame clones and lacks some. Of a few hundred thousand clones in the sample, approximately 88% were seen once. CDR3 length: 13 residues. Per the germline V gene, CDR1 is LNHDA and CDR2 is SQIVND (reference sequence). Trimming shortened V by 5 bases and J by 1 base, and 8 bases separated the two germline ends. This receptor was obtained from a woman aged 25 to 45 with acute or convalescent COVID-19. Sequencing input: peripheral blood. The chain joins TRBV19 to TRBJ1-1, with D perhaps matching TRBD1 (5 bases). In DNA form, the CDR3 reads TGTGCCAGTAGTCTGGGGGGGAACACTGAAGCTTTCTTT. It is translated as CASSLGGNTEAFF.